These 30 T cell receptor beta chains were all obtained from the same sample, sequenced in a study of T cell responses to AZD1222 COVID-19 vaccine. Repertoires were generated with immunoSEQ multiplex PCR, while TCRdb's copy carries only in-frame clones and drops some. The repertoire consists of roughly 100,000 clones, with nearly 90% occurring once and the leading ten covering 35% to 45%. The sequenced sample was peripheral blood, obtained 28 days after the second AZD1222 dose. These receptors came from an adult who received the AZD1222 COVID-19 vaccine.

The chain uses TRBV29-1 and TRBJ1-2; 7 nucleotides agree with TRBD1. V shed 7 bases and J 8 bases; nucleotides not matched to a gene: 13. The length of the CDR3 is 13 residues. CDR1 is SQVTM, CDR2 ANQGSEA, per germline. The DNA of the CDR3 is TGCAGCGCACCGACAGGGACTGCTTGGGGCTACACCTTC. Amino acids: CSAPTGTAWGYTF.

The chain joins TRBV28 to TRBJ2-7; tentative D call: TRBD2 (9 bases). The CDR3 loop spans 16 amino acids. V lost 6 bases to trimming and J lost 5 bases, with 23 bases between them. Per germline, CDR1 MDHEN and CDR2 SYDVKM. The CDR3 region is CASRQGAGSGSDEQYF. The CDR3 nucleotides are TGTGCCAGCAGGCAGGGGGCGGGTAGCGGGAGCGACGAGCAGTACTTC. Full variable domain (outside the CDR3, taken from reference TRBV28 and TRBJ2-7): DVKVTQSSRYLVKRTGEKVFLECVQDMDHENMFWYRQDPGLGLRLIYFSYDVKMKEKGDIPEGYSVSREKKERFSLILESASTNQTSMYLCASRQGAGSGSDEQYFGPGTRLTVT.

The chain has TRBV6-2 or TRBV6-3 and TRBJ1-5; 7 nucleotides match TRBD1. Germline assignment: CDR1 MNHEY and CDR2 SVGEGT. Losses at the gene ends were 5 bases for V and 7 bases for J; bases not matched to a gene: 8. The CDR3 is 14 amino acids. The CDR3 nucleotides are TGTGCCAGCAGTCCAAGGGGGCCCGTCCAGCCCCAGCATTTT. Translating it yields CASSPRGPVQPQHF.

This chain connects TRBV15 to TRBJ2-7; no clear D gene. The CDR3 sequence is 14 residues long. V was pared by 1 base and J by 2 bases, with 9 bases between. Germline lookup yields CDR1 LNHNV and CDR2 YYDKDF (reference sequence). The CDR3: CATSRVQATYEQYF. The CDR3 DNA is TGTGCCACCAGCAGAGTACAAGCGACCTACGAGCAGTACTTC.

The chain joins TRBV2 to TRBJ2-1; 12 bases line up with TRBD2. Germline lookup yields CDR1 SNHLY and CDR2 FYNNEI. The CDR3 is made up of 15 amino acids. The V and J ends lost 6 bases and 4 bases, in that order; junction bases with no gene match: 4. The CDR3 region is CASSPGLAGYNEQFF. The CDR3 coding sequence is TGTGCCAGCAGCCCTGGACTAGCGGGGTACAATGAGCAGTTCTTC.

The genes are TRBV5-4 and TRBJ1-1, with D possibly being TRBD1 (5 bases). Trimming removed 2 bases from V and 0 bases from J, with 8 bases in between. Germline CDR1 and CDR2: SGHNT and YYREEE (reference sequence). The CDR3 runs to 14 residues. The CDR3 nucleotides read TGTGCCAGCAGCTTCAGGGCCTTGAACACTGAAGCTTTCTTT. It codes for CASSFRALNTEAFF.

This clone appeared a few times. This chain uses TRBV12-3 or TRBV12-4 with TRBJ2-7, with D perhaps assigned TRBD1 or TRBD2 (5 bases each). V was pared by 0 bases and J by 7 bases, with 10 bases between. This CDR3 is built from 13 residues. CDR3 region: CASSLAGASEQYF. The DNA for the CDR3 is TGTGCCAGCAGTTTAGCCGGGGCCTCGGAGCAGTACTTC.

V and J are TRBV7-9 and TRBJ1-6, with 8 bases fitting TRBD1. The CDR3 sequence is 14 residues long. CDR1 and CDR2 from the germline V gene are SEHNR and FQNEAQ (reference sequence). The trim removed 5 bases at V and 8 bases at J, leaving 5 bases unmatched. The CDR3 loop reads CASSPGQGDSPLHF. CDR3 DNA: TGTGCCAGCAGCCCAGGACAGGGAGATTCACCCCTCCACTTT.

This sequence joins TRBV19 and TRBJ1-1; the D gene is possibly TRBD1 (6 bases). The CDR3 is 16 residues long. Germline-derived CDR1 and CDR2 are LNHDA and SQIVND (reference sequence). The V end lost 3 bases, the J end lost 3 bases, and 17 bases lay between the germline ends. The CDR3 sequence is CASSMAQGRRHTEAFF. DNA of the CDR3: TGTGCCAGTAGTATGGCACAGGGACGCAGGCACACTGAAGCTTTCTTT. Looking up the rest from reference TRBV19 and TRBJ1-1 gives the full variable domain: DGGITQSPKYLFRKEGQNVTLSCEQNLNHDAMYWYRQDPGQGLRLIYYSQIVNDFQKGDIAEGYSVSREKKESFPLTVTSAQKNPTAFYLCASSMAQGRRHTEAFFGQGTRLTVV.

V is TRBV24-1 and J is TRBJ2-1, with TRBD1 identical over 9 bases. This CDR3 has 15 residues. V was pared by 4 bases and J by 10 bases, with 10 bases of the junction left unmatched. Germline assignment: CDR1 KGHDR and CDR2 SFDVKD. Here the CDR3 DNA reads TGTGCCACCAGTGACCCGACAGGGGGAAGAGTAGAGCAGTTCTTC. It encodes CATSDPTGGRVEQFF.

The rearrangement joins TRBV2 to TRBJ1-3; no reliable D call. Germline lookup yields CDR1 SNHLY and CDR2 FYNNEI. The CDR3 loop spans 15 amino acids. The ends were cut back, 2 bases at V and 4 bases at J, with 12 bases in the middle. CDR3 residues: CASSEPPGSGNTIYF. The CDR3 bases are TGTGCCAGCAGTGAACCCCCCGGGTCCGGAAACACCATATATTTT.

The V and J genes are TRBV30 and TRBJ2-1; the D is unclear. This CDR3 is built from 16 residues. The V gene lost 1 base and the J gene lost 2 bases, with 15 bases spanning the gap. Germline V lookup: CDR1 GTSNPN, CDR2 SVGIG (reference sequence). In DNA, the CDR3 is TGTGCCTGGAGTGATAAGGCTGGGTGGACCTACAATGAGCAGTTCTTC. Translated: CAWSDKAGWTYNEQFF.

The gene calls are TRBV15 and TRBJ2-1, with TRBD1 identical over 8 bases. The CDR3 loop spans 15 amino acids. Germline V CDR1 and CDR2: LNHNV, YYDKDF (reference sequence). Trimming at V came to 1 base and at J to 5 bases, leaving 4 bases not matched to a gene. The CDR3 spells CATSRGRQGNNEQFF. CDR3 DNA: TGTGCCACCAGCAGAGGAAGACAGGGGAACAATGAGCAGTTCTTC.

The V and J genes are TRBV29-1 and TRBJ2-7; 11 nucleotides align to TRBD1. V was pared by 5 bases and J by 4 bases, with 4 bases of the junction left unmatched. This CDR3 is 13 amino acids long. Germline loops: CDR1 SQVTM, CDR2 ANQGSEA. This CDR3 is CSVLGTGGYEQYF. The CDR3 bases are TGCAGCGTTCTAGGGACAGGGGGGTACGAGCAGTACTTC.

This clone was counted a single time. The chain uses TRBV3-1 (or the pseudogene TRBV3-2) and TRBJ2-1; 11 positions match TRBD2. Germline-derived CDR1 and CDR2 are LGHDT and YNNKEL (reference sequence). Trimming removed 1 base from V and 5 bases from J; junction bases left unmatched: 7. There are 17 residues in the CDR3. The CDR3 coding sequence is TGTGCCAGCAGCCAAGTTTCCCAACTAGCGGGAGACAATGAGCAGTTCTTC. It yields the protein CASSQVSQLAGDNEQFF.

The chain carries TRBV18 and TRBJ2-7; 7 bases are a match to TRBD1. J was trimmed by 7 bases and V by 5 bases; bases with no gene match: 11. Germline V CDR1 and CDR2: KGHSH, LQKENI. This CDR3 contains 14 residues. The CDR3 region has the DNA TGTGCCAGCTCAACGAACACAGGGGCGCGGGAGCAGTACTTC. Translating gives CASSTNTGAREQYF.

The chain uses TRBV5-1 and TRBJ2-7; TRBD2 might be the D (6 bases). Germline-derived CDR1 and CDR2 are SGHRS and YFSETQ. The CDR3 covers 16 residues. V was trimmed by 0 bases and J by 0 bases, leaving 13 bases between them. CDR3 protein: CASSLAGGALSYEQYF. The CDR3 region has the DNA TGCGCCAGCAGCTTGGCCGGCGGGGCCCTCTCCTACGAGCAGTACTTC.

The gene calls are TRBV5-1 and TRBJ2-3; D uncertain. The CDR3 is 14 amino acids. V was clipped by 2 bases and J by 2 bases, with 9 bases between them. CDR1 is SGHRS and CDR2 is YFSETQ in the germline V gene. CDR3 DNA: TGCGCCAGCAGCTTCGCCAGCTTCACAGATACGCAGTATTTT. It is translated as CASSFASFTDTQYF.

The rearrangement joins TRBV29-1 to TRBJ2-1; 11 nucleotides match TRBD2. The CDR3 is 14 residues long. With V trimmed by 1 base and J by 8 bases, 4 bases remained unmatched. Germline loops: CDR1 SQVTM, CDR2 ANQGSEA. The DNA of the CDR3 is TGCAGCGTTGAAGGACTAGCGGGAAGGGATGAGCAGTTCTTC. Protein sequence: CSVEGLAGRDEQFF.

This chain uses TRBV10-3 with TRBJ2-3, with TRBD2 identical over 10 bases. This CDR3 spans 16 amino acids. The germline gives CDR1 ENHRY, CDR2 SYGVKD. The V and J ends lost 5 bases and 1 base, in that order; junction bases with no gene match: 6. The CDR3 is CAISTTGTSGTDTQYF. CDR3 sequence (DNA): TGTGCCATCAGTACTACAGGGACTAGCGGCACAGATACGCAGTATTTT.

DNA of the CDR3: TGCGCCAGCAGCCAAGTAAGGGGTTCCGGATGGGGCTACACCTTC. Amino acid sequence: CASSQVRGSGWGYTF. V is TRBV4-3 and J is TRBJ1-2; D is possibly TRBD1 (5 bases). The germline gives CDR1 LGHNA, CDR2 YSLEER. V was clipped by 1 base and J by 8 bases, with 17 bases between them. CDR3 length equals 15 residues.

V gene TRBV4-2 combines with J gene TRBJ2-3, with D perhaps matching TRBD2 (6 bases). Trimming cost V 0 bases and J 6 bases, with 16 bases left between them. CDR1 is LGHNA and CDR2 is YNFKEQ in the germline V gene. CDR3 length: 16 amino acids. Here the CDR3 DNA reads TGTGCCAGCAGCCAAGATGCGGGGTCGGGGACGGATACGCAGTATTTT. As protein: CASSQDAGSGTDTQYF.

V gene TRBV7-2 combines with J gene TRBJ2-5; D unclear. The CDR3 is 12 residues long. The germline CDR1 and CDR2 sequences are SGHTA and FQGNSA. Deletions cut 4 bases from V and 5 bases from J, with 8 bases between. The CDR3 DNA reads as TGTGCCAGCAGCTCAGTCGGGGAGACCCAGTACTTC. Translated, it gives CASSSVGETQYF.

The rearrangement uses TRBV5-4 and TRBJ2-7, with TRBD2 matching over 7 bases. Germline V gives CDR1 SGHNT, CDR2 YYREEE (reference sequence). V trimming: 2 bases; J trimming: 5 bases; junction bases outside the gene matches: 7. The length of the CDR3 is 14 residues. CDR3 in DNA: TGTGCCAGCAGCTTTGGTACTAGCGTCCACGAGCAGTACTTC. Translated, it gives CASSFGTSVHEQYF.

This clone was counted only a few times. This rearrangement joins TRBV6-2 or TRBV6-3 to TRBJ2-1, with D possibly being TRBD2 (6 bases). The CDR3 sequence is 16 residues long. Trimming left V 6 bases short and J 0 bases short, with 15 bases between. Germline values: CDR1 MNHEY, CDR2 SVGEGT. The CDR3 nucleotides read TGTGCCAGCAGCCGTGGAGGCGGGAACTCCTACAATGAGCAGTTCTTC. Translation: CASSRGGGNSYNEQFF.

This clone turned up a few times. This chain connects TRBV28 to TRBJ2-7; 8 bases align to TRBD2. Trimming cost V 8 bases and J 6 bases; bases outside gene matches: 9. Germline V lookup: CDR1 MDHEN, CDR2 SYDVKM. This CDR3 contains 13 residues. DNA of the CDR3: TGTGCCAGCCGAGATGGGACTAGGGGCGAGCAGTACTTC. This translates into CASRDGTRGEQYF.

J is TRBJ2-1 and V is TRBV6-5; 8 bases are a match to TRBD1. This CDR3 contains 15 residues. The V gene end was trimmed by 7 bases and the J gene end by 8 bases; junction bases not matched to a gene: 13. The germline V gene has CDR1 MNHEY and CDR2 SVGAGI. CDR3: CASIPQAQGADEQFF. As DNA, the CDR3 is TGTGCCAGCATCCCACAGGCTCAGGGGGCGGATGAGCAGTTCTTC.

The chain has TRBV6-6 and TRBJ1-6; no clear D gene. The CDR3 is made up of 15 amino acids. The germline V gene encodes CDR1 MNHNY and CDR2 SVGAGI (reference sequence). V lost 0 bases to trimming and J lost 10 bases, with 13 bases between them. The CDR3 sequence is CASSYSSGLSSPLHF. The CDR3 DNA reads as TGTGCCAGCAGTTACTCGTCGGGGTTATCCTCACCCCTCCACTTT.

V and J are TRBV21-1 and TRBJ1-1; the table calls TRBD1, which could not be checked here. TRBV21-1 has pseudogene status. CDR3 length equals 13 residues. This CDR3 reads CASSKEMAVEAFF. In DNA, the CDR3 is TGTGCCAGCAGCAAAGAAATGGCTGTTGAAGCTTTCTTT.

This clone was seen once. The gene calls are TRBV20-1 and TRBJ1-2; D is ambiguous. Germline values: CDR1 DFQATT, CDR2 SNEGSKA (reference sequence). The V gene lost 3 bases and the J gene lost 8 bases, with 19 bases spanning the gap. The CDR3 loop spans 14 amino acids. The CDR3 is CSASLGSGRRGYTF. CDR3 in DNA: TGCAGTGCTAGTTTAGGCTCCGGACGGAGAGGCTACACCTTC.